Following are 2 T cell receptor beta chains from one sample sequenced in a study of shared clonotypes between healthy human individuals. The table came from immunoSEQ multiplex PCR; TCRdb's copy has only in-frame clones and leaves some out. This table holds 850,000 to 1,200,000 clones, about 80% found once. Source material: memory CD4+ T cells sorted from blood. Regarding subset: CD45RA-negative fraction. These receptors all stem from a young man in good health.

This clone has a single count. V gene TRBV5-1 combines with J gene TRBJ1-1; D is unresolved. Germline-derived CDR1 and CDR2 are SGHRS and YFSETQ. V dropped 1 base and J dropped 1 base, with 11 bases sitting between them. The CDR3 is made up of 15 amino acids. The CDR3 is CASSLSDKGNTEAFF. The CDR3 DNA is TGCGCCAGCAGCTTGTCCGACAAGGGGAACACTGAAGCTTTCTTT.

The chain combines TRBV7-2 with TRBJ2-1; no reliable D call. Germline values: CDR1 SGHTA, CDR2 FQGNSA. This CDR3 region has 11 residues. The ends were cut back, 3 bases at V and 8 bases at J, with 5 bases in the middle. The CDR3 DNA is TGTGCCAGCAGCTTCCGGGATGAGCAGTTCTTC. It specifies CASSFRDEQFF.